Reported below is one T cell receptor beta chain. Its antigen is unidentified. This CDR3 is built from 11 residues. V lost 4 bases to trimming and J lost 10 bases, with 10 bases between them. Random hexamers served to reverse transcribe roughly 0.45 to 1 ug RNA. Amplification of TCR beta CDR3 spanned 54 Vbeta and 13 Jbeta via immunoSEQ multiplex PCR. TCRdb analysed the immunoSEQ multiplex PCR reads with MiXCR anew, one entry per CDR3 protein. The sample shows about 90,000 distinct CDR3 sequences, roughly 91% of them seen only once. Blood CD8+ and CD4+ T cells underwent high-throughput TCR beta sequencing. It was negative isolation that provided the CD8+ and CD4+ T cells, whereas TEMRA cells were enriched by FACS. This sample was taken from a study of CD8 T cells in Susac syndrome. Study-level findings and limits: The study recognized that the number of individuals in its TCR sequencing and HLA analysis was relatively small.

The sequenced material came from CD8+ T cells from PBMCs. The chain uses TRBV12-3 or TRBV12-4 and TRBJ1-2; D remains ambiguous. This sequence originates from a human donor in good health. Here the CDR3 reads CASSSGFSYTF. In DNA, the CDR3 is TGTGCCAGCAGTTCCGGATTCTCCTACACCTTC.